This is a list of T cell receptor beta chains from one sample in a study of blood T cell repertoires in COVID-19. Sequencing used immunoSEQ multiplex PCR; TCRdb keeps in-frame clones, though not all of them. The table records about 210,000 clones, approximately 84% of them present only once. The sequenced material came from peripheral blood. These TCRs come from a woman between 45 and 65 years old with active or convalescent COVID-19. The CDR3 runs from the conserved cysteine through the conserved F or W. D genes are given only for firm matches. Some rows have no size entry. The others give once, few or many, or a class for an expanded clone.

abundance: NA
j_gene: TRBJ1-3
d_gene: NA
v_gene: TRBV5-1
CDR3aa: CASSRWGAGNTIYF
CDR3nt: TGCGCCAGCAGCCGGTGGGGGGCTGGAAACACCATATATTTT

abundance: NA
j_gene: TRBJ2-3
d_gene: TRBD1
v_gene: TRBV6-6
CDR3aa: CASSSGTGEADTQYF
CDR3nt: TGTGCCAGCAGTTCAGGGACAGGGGAGGCAGATACGCAGTATTTT

abundance: NA
j_gene: TRBJ2-2
d_gene: NA
v_gene: TRBV7-6
CDR3aa: CASSPRTANNPGELFF
CDR3nt: TGTGCCAGCAGCCCCCGGACAGCAAACAACCCCGGGGAGCTGTTTTTT

abundance: NA
j_gene: TRBJ1-1
d_gene: TRBD1
v_gene: TRBV5-4
CDR3aa: CASSQGLRGTEAFF
CDR3nt: TGTGCCAGCAGCCAGGGACTCAGGGGGACTGAAGCTTTCTTT

abundance: NA
j_gene: TRBJ1-2
d_gene: NA
v_gene: TRBV28
CDR3aa: CASSSPGDKTDYTF
CDR3nt: TGTGCCAGCAGCTCTCCGGGAGACAAAACGGACTACACCTTC

abundance: NA
j_gene: TRBJ2-5
d_gene: NA
v_gene: TRBV28
CDR3aa: CASSLGPTAGVETQYF
CDR3nt: TGTGCCAGCAGTTTAGGCCCGACGGCAGGGGTAGAGACCCAGTACTTC

abundance: NA
j_gene: TRBJ2-1
d_gene: NA
v_gene: TRBV11-1
CDR3aa: CASSSRETNEQFF
CDR3nt: TGTGCCAGCAGCTCCCGGGAGACGAATGAGCAGTTCTTC

abundance: NA
j_gene: TRBJ1-2
d_gene: TRBD1
v_gene: TRBV5-4
CDR3aa: CASSLAGQGLYGYTF
CDR3nt: TGTGCCAGCAGCTTGGCTGGACAGGGGCTCTATGGCTACACCTTC

abundance: NA
j_gene: TRBJ1-1
d_gene: TRBD1
v_gene: TRBV5-1
CDR3aa: CASSSSDRGSTEAFF
CDR3nt: TGCGCCAGCAGCTCGTCGGACAGGGGGAGCACTGAAGCTTTCTTT

abundance: few
j_gene: TRBJ1-6
d_gene: NA
v_gene: TRBV6-1
CDR3aa: CASSDGPDNSPLHF
CDR3nt: TGTGCCAGCAGTGATGGGCCCGATAATTCACCCCTCCACTTT

abundance: NA
j_gene: TRBJ2-7
d_gene: NA
v_gene: TRBV2
CDR3aa: CASSVERIYEQYF
CDR3nt: TGTGCCAGCAGTGTCGAGAGAATCTACGAGCAGTACTTC

abundance: NA
j_gene: TRBJ1-1
d_gene: NA
v_gene: TRBV5-1
CDR3aa: CASSLAPTVNTEAFF
CDR3nt: TGCGCCAGCAGCTTGGCCCCCACAGTCAACACTGAAGCTTTCTTT

abundance: NA
j_gene: TRBJ1-2
d_gene: NA
v_gene: TRBV5-1
CDR3aa: CASRTGTDYGYTF
CDR3nt: TGCGCCAGCAGAACCGGGACTGACTATGGCTACACCTTC

abundance: NA
j_gene: TRBJ2-1
d_gene: TRBD2
v_gene: TRBV19
CDR3aa: CASSRLAGGRNSYNEQFF
CDR3nt: TGTGCCAGTAGTAGGCTAGCGGGAGGGCGAAACTCCTACAATGAGCAGTTCTTC

abundance: NA
j_gene: TRBJ2-2
d_gene: NA
v_gene: TRBV6-5
CDR3aa: CASRTGTSNTGELFF
CDR3nt: TGTGCCAGCAGAACCGGGACTTCAAACACCGGGGAGCTGTTTTTT

abundance: NA
j_gene: TRBJ2-7
d_gene: TRBD1
v_gene: TRBV11-2
CDR3aa: CASSFQQGSTIYEQYF
CDR3nt: TGTGCCAGCAGCTTCCAACAGGGGTCCACAATCTACGAGCAGTACTTC

abundance: NA
j_gene: TRBJ2-7
d_gene: TRBD2
v_gene: TRBV9
CDR3aa: CASSVARGISGRPYEQYF
CDR3nt: TGTGCCAGCAGCGTAGCCCGCGGGATTAGCGGGAGGCCCTACGAGCAGTACTTC

abundance: NA
j_gene: TRBJ2-7
d_gene: TRBD2
v_gene: TRBV27
CDR3aa: CASSLGLAGAYEQYF
CDR3nt: TGTGCCAGCAGTTTAGGACTAGCGGGAGCCTACGAGCAGTACTTC

abundance: NA
j_gene: TRBJ2-2
d_gene: NA
v_gene: TRBV3-1/TRBV3-2
CDR3aa: CASSQAGTQTGELFF
CDR3nt: TGTGCCAGCAGCCAAGCAGGCACGCAAACCGGGGAGCTGTTTTTT

abundance: NA
j_gene: TRBJ1-1
d_gene: NA
v_gene: TRBV2
CDR3aa: CARGKAAGRGTEAFF
CDR3nt: TGTGCCCGCGGAAAGGCAGCGGGCCGTGGGACTGAAGCTTTCTTT

abundance: NA
j_gene: TRBJ1-5
d_gene: TRBD1
v_gene: TRBV6-5
CDR3aa: CASSFGQGVNQPQHF
CDR3nt: TGTGCCAGCAGCTTCGGACAGGGTGTAAATCAGCCCCAGCATTTT

abundance: NA
j_gene: TRBJ2-2
d_gene: NA
v_gene: TRBV19
CDR3aa: CASSTGGGTGELFF
CDR3nt: TGTGCCAGTAGCACTGGGGGGGGGACAGGGGAGCTGTTTTTT

abundance: NA
j_gene: TRBJ2-3
d_gene: NA
v_gene: TRBV28
CDR3aa: CASSSDVGSSGDTQYF
CDR3nt: TGTGCCAGCAGTTCGGACGTCGGGAGTTCGGGAGATACGCAGTATTTT

abundance: NA
j_gene: TRBJ2-5
d_gene: TRBD2
v_gene: TRBV5-6
CDR3aa: CASSLLRGEKTQYF
CDR3nt: TGTGCCAGCAGCTTGCTGCGGGGGGAAAAGACCCAGTACTTC

abundance: NA
j_gene: TRBJ2-5
d_gene: TRBD2
v_gene: TRBV4-1
CDR3aa: CASSQVAGGSNQETQYF
CDR3nt: TGCGCCAGCAGCCAAGTAGCGGGCGGGAGTAACCAAGAGACCCAGTACTTC

abundance: NA
j_gene: TRBJ2-2
d_gene: NA
v_gene: TRBV5-4
CDR3aa: CASSLKQGRTGELFF
CDR3nt: TGTGCCAGCAGCCTAAAACAGGGAAGAACCGGGGAGCTGTTTTTT

abundance: NA
j_gene: TRBJ2-4
d_gene: TRBD2
v_gene: TRBV19
CDR3aa: CASSHRLAGAKNIQYF
CDR3nt: TGTGCCAGTAGTCATAGACTAGCGGGAGCCAAAAACATTCAGTACTTC

abundance: NA
j_gene: TRBJ2-1
d_gene: TRBD2
v_gene: TRBV7-3
CDR3aa: CASSLEGLANNEQFF
CDR3nt: TGTGCCAGCAGCTTAGAGGGACTAGCCAACAATGAGCAGTTCTTC

abundance: NA
j_gene: TRBJ1-2
d_gene: NA
v_gene: TRBV19
CDR3aa: CASNPGSNYGYTF
CDR3nt: TGTGCCAGTAATCCAGGGTCAAACTATGGCTACACCTTC

abundance: NA
j_gene: TRBJ2-2
d_gene: TRBD2
v_gene: TRBV5-1
CDR3aa: CASSSSGGDTGELFF
CDR3nt: TGCGCCAGCAGCTCTAGCGGGGGGGACACCGGGGAGCTGTTTTTT

abundance: NA
j_gene: TRBJ1-1
d_gene: NA
v_gene: TRBV7-9
CDR3aa: CASSLVGVNTEAFF
CDR3nt: TGTGCCAGCAGCTTAGTAGGGGTGAACACTGAAGCTTTCTTT

abundance: NA
j_gene: TRBJ2-1
d_gene: TRBD2
v_gene: TRBV27
CDR3aa: CASTGLAAYNEQFF
CDR3nt: TGTGCCAGCACGGGACTAGCGGCCTACAATGAGCAGTTCTTC

abundance: NA
j_gene: TRBJ2-2
d_gene: TRBD2
v_gene: TRBV5-1
CDR3aa: CASTPGGRGAGELFF
CDR3nt: TGCGCCAGCACCCCTGGCGGGAGGGGCGCCGGGGAGCTGTTTTTT

abundance: NA
j_gene: TRBJ1-4
d_gene: NA
v_gene: TRBV28
CDR3aa: CASSFLKERGYEKLFF
CDR3nt: TGTGCCAGCAGTTTCCTGAAGGAGCGAGGATATGAAAAACTGTTTTTT

abundance: NA
j_gene: TRBJ1-4
d_gene: TRBD1
v_gene: TRBV7-9
CDR3aa: CASSWSGGPNEKLFF
CDR3nt: TGTGCCAGCAGCTGGTCAGGGGGCCCTAATGAAAAACTGTTTTTT

abundance: NA
j_gene: TRBJ2-5
d_gene: TRBD1
v_gene: TRBV6-2/TRBV6-3
CDR3aa: CASSPRTGRGETQYF
CDR3nt: TGTGCCAGCAGTCCACGGACAGGGCGGGGAGAGACCCAGTACTTC

abundance: NA
j_gene: TRBJ1-4
d_gene: TRBD1
v_gene: TRBV10-2
CDR3aa: CASTDPSGTGFEKLFF
CDR3nt: TGCGCCAGCACCGATCCTTCCGGGACAGGGTTTGAAAAACTGTTTTTT

abundance: NA
j_gene: TRBJ1-6
d_gene: NA
v_gene: TRBV18
CDR3aa: CASSPDGDSPLHF
CDR3nt: TGTGCCAGCTCCCCGGACGGGGATTCACCCCTCCACTTT

abundance: NA
j_gene: TRBJ2-2
d_gene: TRBD2
v_gene: TRBV7-9
CDR3aa: CASSPGLAGGNTGELFF
CDR3nt: TGTGCCAGCAGCCCCGGACTAGCGGGGGGCAACACCGGGGAGCTGTTTTTT

abundance: NA
j_gene: TRBJ2-7
d_gene: TRBD2
v_gene: TRBV7-6
CDR3aa: CASSLGTGGPSYEQYF
CDR3nt: TGTGCCAGCAGCTTAGGGACGGGAGGGCCGTCCTACGAGCAGTACTTC

abundance: NA
j_gene: TRBJ1-5
d_gene: NA
v_gene: TRBV11-2
CDR3aa: CASSSGESNQPQHF
CDR3nt: TGTGCCAGCAGCTCGGGGGAAAGCAATCAGCCCCAGCATTTT

abundance: few
j_gene: TRBJ1-2
d_gene: NA
v_gene: TRBV2
CDR3aa: CASSTGAFGYTF
CDR3nt: TGTGCCAGCAGTACTGGGGCTTTTGGCTACACCTTC

abundance: NA
j_gene: TRBJ2-1
d_gene: NA
v_gene: TRBV19
CDR3aa: CASRAINEQFF
CDR3nt: TGTGCCAGTAGAGCCATCAATGAGCAGTTCTTC

abundance: NA
j_gene: TRBJ1-1
d_gene: TRBD1
v_gene: TRBV28
CDR3aa: CASSSGWGRGKTEAFF
CDR3nt: TGTGCCAGCAGTTCGGGATGGGGCAGGGGGAAAACTGAAGCTTTCTTT

abundance: few
j_gene: TRBJ1-2
d_gene: NA
v_gene: TRBV13
CDR3aa: CASSLESGHGYTF
CDR3nt: TGTGCCAGCAGCTTAGAGTCAGGGCATGGCTACACCTTC

abundance: NA
j_gene: TRBJ1-2
d_gene: NA
v_gene: TRBV24-1
CDR3aa: CATSPAPGVNYGYTF
CDR3nt: TGTGCCACCAGTCCTGCCCCGGGGGTGAACTATGGCTACACCTTC

abundance: NA
j_gene: TRBJ1-6
d_gene: TRBD1
v_gene: TRBV5-6
CDR3aa: CASSTGQGSSPLHF
CDR3nt: TGTGCCAGCAGCACCGGACAGGGCAGTTCACCCCTCCACTTT

abundance: NA
j_gene: TRBJ2-1
d_gene: NA
v_gene: TRBV6-4
CDR3aa: CASSDSWERGDEQFF
CDR3nt: TGTGCCAGCAGTGACTCGTGGGAGCGAGGAGATGAGCAGTTCTTC